This TCR beta chain was profiled in a study of identical twins (dated by TCRdb to about 2016). At the level of the whole study: The study deep-sequenced TCR alpha and beta repertoires from monozygotic twins, unrelated adults of various ages and cord blood to test whether fetal clonotypes persist. To rule out contamination, the twin experiments were replicated at different times with different library preparation protocols.

This clonotype was observed many times. Its target antigen remains unknown. No per-base quality is available; no much larger clone lies one base away. Overall study results and their limits: Because the same donors could not be followed over many years, the conclusions depended on cross-sectional statistical analysis. Invariant T cells such as MAIT and iNKT could partly confound zero-insertion analyses, though diverse VJ usage argued against this for most clonotypes. In beta out-of-frame sequences, excess twin sharing was weaker, because having fewer shared sequences lowered the signal-to-noise ratio. Abundant cord blood beta clonotypes carried fewer insertions; young adult naive repertoires showed a weaker similar trend, while memory repertoires showed none. Compared with coincidental sharing between unrelated individuals, out-of-frame TCR alpha sequences shared between twins showed an excess of sequences with low generation probability. Recombination models systematically underestimated out-of-frame TCR alpha sharing in monozygotic twins but agreed with sharing between unrelated individuals.

The library was produced with 5' RACE. Sequencing used an Illumina HiSeq 2000. Template switching introduced a universal primer binding site; the final cDNA contained a unique molecular identifier, enabling accurate counting of TCR cDNA molecules. Specific primers in the conserved constant-segment region were used to synthesize first-strand cDNA for TCR alpha and beta chains. Each cDNA library was double barcoded, with a SMART-Mk sample barcode plus Illumina barcodes, to control for contamination. TruSeq adapter sequences, together with Illumina sample barcodes, were added in two successive PCR steps. The TCR alpha and beta cDNA libraries were sequenced on the Illumina HiSeq platform using custom primers. In the source study's methods: MiGEC was used to process raw reads and extract unique molecular identifiers, and MiXCR was used to find CDR3 positions. For each individual, recombination models were inferred using an EM algorithm with the repgenHMM and IGoR tools. The tcR package in R was used for shared clonotype analysis, with sharing normalized by the product of cloneset sizes. Out-of-frame nonproductive sequences were analyzed to study raw recombination free of thymic and clonal selection effects. TCRdb took the public reads, trimmed them with fastp at Q25, ran MiXCR for clone calling and kept in-frame beta chains. Every distinct CDR3 protein forms one entry, paired with its most common genes and DNA. Clone size and V and J calls follow TCRdb, not the original study. The sample contains some 730,000 distinct CDR3 sequences, about 20% of them found a single time. The ten top clones hold around 13% of the sample.

Only healthy Caucasian donors were included. The twin cohort consisted of three pairs of female monozygotic twins, all aged about 18 to 29 years. Peripheral blood mononuclear cells were used as the source from which RNA for TCR libraries was isolated. The germline ends are 17 bases apart after V is trimmed by 5 bases and J by 4 bases. Based on the germline V gene (reference sequence), the CDR1 and CDR2 sequences are SEHNR and FQNEAQ. CDR3 length: 15 amino acids, cysteine to phenylalanine. The entry retains the CDR3 DNA only, 45 bases that are in frame from base 1. This sample was shared with a second study, whose subject was T cells expressing NK-cell markers. The second study's paper adds: Three sorted T-cell subsets (CD3+CD56+NKG2C+, CD3+CD56+NKG2C- and CD3+CD56-NKG2C+) from several donors had their TCR beta-chain repertoires profiled. Among the eight sequenced donors, only one was HCMV-seronegative, while the other seven were HCMV-seropositive. In several experiments an anti-gammadeltaTCR antibody was added to restrict sorting to alphabetaTCR-expressing T cells. For several donors, the dominant CD3+CD56+NKG2C+ clonotypes were among the top 10 CD8+ clonotypes and accounted for roughly 1.0-8% of CD8+ T cells. Those dominant clonotypes were again the most abundant among CD3+CD56-NKG2C+ cells in a handful of donors, at about 28.3-60.1%. It remained unclear whether the expanded NKG2C-expressing T cell clones were specific for HCMV antigens. The study sequenced eight donors, all healthy volunteers chosen at random: three men and five women. A commercial ELISA kit detecting HCMV-specific IgG in serum was used to determine HCMV serostatus. For roughly six donors, bulk peripheral blood T-cell repertoires were additionally sequenced from unsorted PBMC. MIGEC handled demultiplexing of the reads and grouping by UMI, while MiTCR was used to assemble and quantify clonotypes. To exclude erroneous sequences, any TCR cDNA sequence not supported by at least two reads was discarded. The tcR package was used for downstream repertoire analysis, and clonotypes were matched between fractions using CDR3 nucleotide sequence together with V segment. VDJmatch was used to annotate antigen specificity against VDJdb, with one amino acid substitution in CDR3 permitted.

The specimen sequenced was PBMCs. Recombination linked TRBV7-9 to TRBJ2-5; TRBD1 might be the D gene, on 6 matching bases. This TCR was recovered from a woman aged 18-29 years in good health. The bases are TGTGCCAGCAGCGAAACGAGCACAGGGTCAGAGACCCAGTACTTC. This encodes CASSETSTGSETQYF.